The sample holds many counts of the clone carrying this T cell receptor (beta chain). The antigen is not known. This entry is derived from a study of metastatic and nonmetastatic thyroid tumors. As for the study in general: The authors compared repertoires across blood and tumor or nodule tissue from malignant and benign thyroid patients.

Study observations and caveats: For both blood and tumor, malignant thyroid tumors reportedly showed significantly higher TCR beta diversity than benign nodules did.

The entire patient cohort was treatment-naive prior to thyroid surgery. Germline V gene data show CDR1 as SGDLS and CDR2 as YYNGEE. The CDR3 runs to 16 residues. With V trimmed by 4 bases and J by 0 bases, 7 bases remained unmatched. TCRdb re-called clones from the PCR reads using MiXCR. The sample consists of about 28,000 clones, approximately 22% of them appearing once. Sequenced sample: blood. The source of this sequence is a female donor with papillary thyroid cancer or a benign thyroid nodule (not recorded which). Some clones in this sample may be carry-over from other donors' samples. The chain employs TRBV9 and TRBJ2-3; 8 bases are a match to TRBD2. The CDR3 sequence is CASSLNAGGSTDTQYF. The CDR3 DNA follows: TGTGCCAGCAGCTTAAATGCGGGGGGTAGCACAGATACGCAGTATTTT.